There are many counts of the clone carrying this T cell receptor beta chain. Its matching antigen is unknown. The V gene lost 4 bases and the J gene lost 1 base, with 14 bases spanning the gap. The CDR3 consists of 16 residues. Germline lookup yields CDR1 SGHRS and CDR2 YFSETQ. This record comes from a study of CD8 T cells in ankylosing spondylitis. Overall study findings and caveats: What seemed typical of ankylosing spondylitis blood was a TCR beta motif built from eight highly homologous variants. Certain motif variants had earlier appeared in reactive arthritis synovial fluid and blood. Disease-linked clones were reportedly significantly enriched in matched ankylosing spondylitis synovial fluid. Peripheral blood samples showed relatively rare disease-linked clones, and these clones were CD8+.

Construction of TCR beta libraries was performed using quantitative 5'-RACE with molecular barcodes. TCRdb analysed the 5' RACE reads with MiXCR anew, one entry per CDR3 protein. The data show approximately 500,000 distinct CDR3 sequences, approximately 12% seen once. The sequence was collected from a male donor with ankylosing spondylitis. Sequences were obtained from blood, either unsorted or a sorted T cell fraction (not recorded which). This chain uses TRBV5-1 with TRBJ2-2; a weak D match, TRBD1 (6 bases). The CDR3 loop reads CASSPERGMNTGELFF. The CDR3, as DNA: TGCGCCAGCAGCCCCGAAAGGGGGATGAACACCGGGGAGCTGTTTTTT. The variable domain in full, with the rest retrieved from reference TRBV5-1 and TRBJ2-2, is KAGVTQTPRYLIKTRGQQVTLSCSPISGHRSVSWYQQTPGQGLQFLFEYFSETQRNKGNFPGRFSGRQFSNSRSEMNVSTLELGDSALYLCASSPERGMNTGELFFGEGSRLTVL.